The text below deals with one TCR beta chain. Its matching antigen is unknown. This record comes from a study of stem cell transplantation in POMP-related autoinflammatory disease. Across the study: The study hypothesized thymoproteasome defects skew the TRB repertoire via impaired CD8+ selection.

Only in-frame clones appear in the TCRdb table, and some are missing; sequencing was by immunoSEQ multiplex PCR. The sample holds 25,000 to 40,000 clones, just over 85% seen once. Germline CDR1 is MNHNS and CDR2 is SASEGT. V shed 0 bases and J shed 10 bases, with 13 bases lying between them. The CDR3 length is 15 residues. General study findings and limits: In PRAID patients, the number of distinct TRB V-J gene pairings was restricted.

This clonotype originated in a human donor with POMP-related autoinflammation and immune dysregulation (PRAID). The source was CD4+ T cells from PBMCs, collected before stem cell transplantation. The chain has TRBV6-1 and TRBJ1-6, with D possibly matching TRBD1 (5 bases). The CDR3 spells CASSEARQGRSPLHF. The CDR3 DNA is TGTGCCAGCAGTGAAGCGCGGCAGGGACGATCACCCCTCCACTTT.